This TCR beta chain derives from a study of post-analysis software for immune sequencing data. TCR beta cDNA libraries included unique molecular identifiers. Input amounts of 1 to 10 million T cells were used. These gave 500,000 or so cDNA molecules, so each molecule approximated one T cell. MiXCR was run by TCRdb on the PCR reads, yielding one entry per CDR3 protein. This table has about 460,000 distinct CDR3 sequences, around 40% appearing once. The study, taken as a whole, reports: Significantly decreased normalized Chao1 diversity was recorded for multiple sclerosis patients relative to controls. Patients had higher frequencies than controls of a handful of TRBV segments, including TRBV5-6, TRBV5-1 and TRBV20-1. Same-batch samples co-clustered strongly by F measure.

In regard to this clonotype: The antigen is undetermined. Germline and junction disagree at one end, which may indicate a read error.

The CDR3 is made up of 16 amino acids. CDR1 is KGHSH, CDR2 LQKENI, per germline. The sequence was collected from a girl between 10 and 17 years old with multiple sclerosis. The genes are TRBV18 and TRBJ2-3, with D perhaps TRBD2 (5 bases). Input material: blood. CDR3 DNA sequence: TGTGCCAGCTCACCACGGAGTAGCGCTAGCACAGATAGGCAGTATTTT. As protein: CASSPRSSASTDRQYF.